Included here is one TCR beta chain sequence, with context. What this receptor recognizes is not known. No much larger clone exists at a distance of one base, and base qualities are not known. The data were taken from a study of T cell responses to AZD1222 COVID-19 vaccine (dated by TCRdb to the early 2020s). The study in broad terms: A total of 230 to 250 trial participants underwent TCR sequencing, of whom around 200 received two doses of AZD1222 and 26 received two doses of the MenACWY control vaccine. Trial participants were enrolled by age into subgroups of 18-55, 56-69 and 70-plus years, and 148, 28 and 57 TCR-sequenced participants, respectively, were included in these subgroups.

The CDR3 regions of human TCRbeta chains were analyzed by immunosequencing. Per the original workflow: TCRs in the repertoires were compared against a reference library of SARS-CoV-2-specific TCRs that had been generated with the MIRA antigen-specificity platform. Breadth meant the fraction of unique TCRs that were SARS-CoV-2-associated, whereas depth meant the fraction of total T cells that were SARS-CoV-2-associated. Using the MIRA data, each spike-specific TCR was mapped to the spike region that the TCR reacts to and placed in a CD4 or CD8 class. Log10-transformed breadth and depth values were compared by one-way ANOVA with Sidak's multiple comparisons tests. Entries here come from immuneACCESS through TCRdb and include only in-frame sequences with V and J called. Some clones fail to appear in such tables; in the studies checked, an unresolved V gene covers under half of the shortfall, and the cause of the remainder is unknown. From that table come the V and J calls and clone size; the DNA was used to work out D and trimming. Across this sample there are just over 8,000 clones, with roughly 90% seen only once. Clones ranked in the top ten supply less than 8.5% of the sample.

Study-wide findings and limitations: Spike-specific TCR breadth and depth rose significantly after two AZD1222 doses compared with day 0 and with MenACWY recipients. Conclusions about previously exposed vaccinees are limited because only six or seven AZD1222 recipients were SARS-CoV-2 seropositive at baseline. Because no day 14 peak-response samples were available, repertoires were characterized only after the peak T cell response. In the small 56-69-year group, the increase in depth fell short of significance, most likely because of low power. Reportedly, almost half of the unique spike-specific TCRs recognized epitopes lying outside the regions that are mutated in the B.1.351 and B.1.1.7 variants. CD4 TCRs associated with the vaccine covered the entire spike protein, and the dominant responses were in regions 160-218 and 743-854. Participants were mostly white British and included more females than males, and it was suggested by the authors that clonal diversity may have been underestimated.

Trimming takes 1 base from V and 2 bases from J, and the germline ends sit 9 bases apart. The CDR3 has 14 amino acids, counting the end cysteine and phenylalanine. Only CDR3 DNA is held: 42 bases, read in frame from base 1. The germline V gene gives CDR1 as SGHAT and CDR2 as FQNNGV. The time point label here, explained by the study, means: about 28 days (+/-7) after the second vaccine dose. AZD1222 recipients whose second dose came at about 4 weeks and those whose second dose came at about 12 weeks were combined into one group, since spike-specific TCR depth and breadth did not differ between the two schedules. Samples from vaccinated people were obtained from the UK trials COV001 and COV002, which included a single-blind randomized controlled phase 2/3 trial of AZD1222 (ChAdOx1 nCoV-19) in healthy adults. For TCRbeta chain sequencing, PBMC samples from trial participants were taken at day 0 and at day 28 after the second dose.

The V gene is TRBV11-2 and the J gene is TRBJ2-7; the best D guess is TRBD1, with 5 bases matching. The sequence came from an adult who received the AZD1222 COVID-19 vaccine. The source material was peripheral blood, sampled 28 days after the second AZD1222 dose. Here is the DNA: TGTGCCAGCAGCTTAGGGCAGGGCCCCTACGAGCAGTACTTC. It codes for CASSLGQGPYEQYF.